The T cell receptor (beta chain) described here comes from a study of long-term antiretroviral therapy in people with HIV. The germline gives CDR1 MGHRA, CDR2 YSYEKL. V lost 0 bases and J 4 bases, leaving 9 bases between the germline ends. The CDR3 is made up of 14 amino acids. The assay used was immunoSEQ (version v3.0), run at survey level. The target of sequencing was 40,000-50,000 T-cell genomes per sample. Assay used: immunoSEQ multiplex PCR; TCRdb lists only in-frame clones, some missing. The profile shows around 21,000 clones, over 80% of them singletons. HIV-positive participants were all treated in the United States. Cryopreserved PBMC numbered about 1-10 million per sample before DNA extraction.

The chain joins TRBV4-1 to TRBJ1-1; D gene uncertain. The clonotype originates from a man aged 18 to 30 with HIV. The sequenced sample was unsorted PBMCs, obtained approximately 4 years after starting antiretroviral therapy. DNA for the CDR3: TGCGCCAGCAGCCAAGAACGAGGGTTCACTGAAGCTTTCTTT. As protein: CASSQERGFTEAFF.